This T cell receptor (beta chain) was recorded in a study of blood T cells in healthy people across ages. Germline lookup yields CDR1 SGDLS and CDR2 YYNGEE. V shed 0 bases and J shed 5 bases, with 15 bases lying between them. The CDR3 runs to 15 residues. Using a J-beta primer mix together with a sample-barcoded 5' primer, a second PCR was run for roughly 7 to 11 cycles. Each CDR3 protein is one row after TCRdb ran MiXCR on the 5' RACE reads. Among 600,000 to 850,000 distinct CDR3 sequences listed, roughly two fifths were seen once. Note on this clonotype: Its antigen is not known.

The study drew donors from healthy Caucasian individuals in Russia aged roughly 6 to 90. General observations from the study: Older individuals had lower TCR beta diversity per million T cells (the decline was roughly linear). A strong correlation between TCR beta diversity and naive T cell percentage was seen.

Sequencing used blood. This TCR was recovered from a woman aged 55-70 years in good health. The chain joins TRBV9 to TRBJ2-7; D is possibly TRBD1 (6 bases). CDR3 amino acids: CASSVGGVGANEQYF. The CDR3 region has the DNA TGTGCCAGCAGCGTAGGAGGGGTGGGGGCGAACGAGCAGTACTTC.